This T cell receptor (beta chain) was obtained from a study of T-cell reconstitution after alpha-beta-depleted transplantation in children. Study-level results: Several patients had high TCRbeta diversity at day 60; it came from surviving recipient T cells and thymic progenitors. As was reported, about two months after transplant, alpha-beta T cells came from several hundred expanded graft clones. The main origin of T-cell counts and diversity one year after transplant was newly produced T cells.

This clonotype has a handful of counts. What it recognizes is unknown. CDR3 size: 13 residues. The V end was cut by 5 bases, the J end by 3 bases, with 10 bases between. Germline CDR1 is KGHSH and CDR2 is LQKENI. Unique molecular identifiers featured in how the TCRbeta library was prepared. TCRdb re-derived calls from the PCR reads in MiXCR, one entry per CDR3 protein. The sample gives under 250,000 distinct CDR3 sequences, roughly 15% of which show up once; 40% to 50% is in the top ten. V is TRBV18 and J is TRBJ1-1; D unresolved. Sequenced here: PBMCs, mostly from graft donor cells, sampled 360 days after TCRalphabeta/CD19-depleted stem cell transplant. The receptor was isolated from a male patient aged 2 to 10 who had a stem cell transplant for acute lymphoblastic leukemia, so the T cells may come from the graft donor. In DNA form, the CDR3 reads TGTGCCAGCTCAACCGCGGTGGACACTGAAGCTTTCTTT. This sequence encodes CASSTAVDTEAFF.